The rows below give T cell receptor beta chains drawn from one sample of a study of OX40 agonist ivuxolimab in advanced cancers. Data came from immunoSEQ multiplex PCR; TCRdb stores just in-frame clones and leaves some out. The sample carries thousands of clones, less than 90% recorded once. The sample here was CD4+ or CD8+ T cells sorted from blood, taken in a trial of the OX40 agonist ivuxolimab. Source of these receptors: an adult with an advanced solid tumor such as melanoma, head and neck, liver or kidney cancer. CDR3s include the opening cysteine and the closing phenylalanine or tryptophan. The order of the fields is D gene, V gene, clone size, J gene, CDR3 protein, CDR3 DNA. A D gene is named only where the DNA matches it firmly. Expanded clones are given a class, and other clones once, few, many or no size at all.

NA	TRBV4-1	NA	TRBJ2-1	CASSTGQGFSYNEQFF	TGCGCCAGCAGCACAGGCCAGGGGTTCTCCTACAATGAGCAGTTCTTC
NA	TRBV29-1	NA	TRBJ1-1	CSVVGSMNTEAFF	TGCAGCGTTGTAGGTAGTATGAACACTGAAGCTTTCTTT
NA	TRBV5-3	few	TRBJ2-1	CARSLEGGPYNEQFF	TGTGCCAGAAGCTTGGAAGGGGGGCCCTACAATGAGCAGTTCTTC
NA	TRBV12-5	NA	TRBJ2-5	CASGKDSHNQETQYF	TGTGCTAGTGGAAAGGACTCTCATAACCAAGAGACCCAGTACTTC
NA	TRBV27	NA	TRBJ2-7	CASSHPPEEQYF	TGTGCCAGCAGTCATCCCCCGGAAGAGCAGTACTTC
NA	TRBV28	NA	TRBJ1-1	CASSSPLTSTNTEAFF	TGTGCCAGCAGTTCCCCCCTGACGAGCACGAACACTGAAGCTTTCTTT
NA	TRBV27	once	TRBJ2-1	CASSLDALEQFF	TGTGCCAGCAGTTTAGACGCCCTGGAGCAGTTCTTC
NA	TRBV6-9	NA	TRBJ2-3	CASSSDLDTQYF	TGTGCCAGCAGTTCAGATCTAGATACGCAGTATTTT
NA	TRBV7-6	NA	TRBJ1-1	CASSLEGVGTEAFF	TGTGCCAGCAGCTTAGAAGGGGTGGGCACTGAAGCTTTCTTT
NA	TRBV27	NA	TRBJ2-7	CASGRGSYEQYF	TGTGCCAGCGGTAGGGGTTCCTACGAGCAGTACTTC
NA	TRBV9	NA	TRBJ2-1	CASSEGYNEQFF	TGTGCCAGCTCGGAAGGTTACAATGAGCAGTTCTTC
TRBD1	TRBV9	NA	TRBJ2-7	CASSPGTGFGQYF	TGTGCCAGCAGTCCCGGGACAGGGTTCGGGCAGTACTTC
TRBD1	TRBV7-9	NA	TRBJ2-1	CASRRSGQEIYNEQFF	TGTGCCAGCAGACGCTCGGGACAGGAGATTTACAATGAGCAGTTCTTC
NA	TRBV28	NA	TRBJ2-3	CASSLSPDHGDTQYF	TGTGCCAGCAGTTTATCCCCGGACCACGGGGATACGCAGTATTTT
NA	TRBV5-6	NA	TRBJ1-5	CASSLWIEVKPQHF	TGTGCCAGCAGCTTGTGGATCGAAGTCAAGCCCCAGCATTTT
NA	TRBV6-5	NA	TRBJ1-1	CASSYSPQGNTEAFF	TGTGCCAGCAGTTACTCGCCACAGGGGAACACTGAAGCTTTCTTT
NA	TRBV5-1	NA	TRBJ1-3	CASSWGDGENTIYF	TGCGCCAGCAGCTGGGGCGACGGAGAAAACACCATATATTTT
NA	TRBV4-3	NA	TRBJ2-7	CASSQSGSYEQYF	TGCGCCAGCAGCCAGAGCGGCAGCTACGAGCAGTACTTC
NA	TRBV27	NA	TRBJ1-1	CASSSPGISEAFF	TGTGCCAGCAGTTCCCCCGGTATCTCTGAAGCTTTCTTT
NA	TRBV14	NA	TRBJ1-1	CASSQGGFSTATEAFF	TGTGCCAGCAGCCAAGGGGGCTTTTCGACAGCCACTGAAGCTTTCTTT
NA	TRBV28	NA	TRBJ2-1	CASSLWGLGNEQFF	TGTGCCAGCAGTTTATGGGGCTTGGGCAATGAGCAGTTCTTC
NA	TRBV18	NA	TRBJ2-7	CASSPTTYEQYF	TGTGCCAGCTCACCAACGACCTACGAGCAGTACTTC
NA	TRBV9	NA	TRBJ1-2	CASSVDDRMDGYTF	TGTGCCAGCAGCGTAGACGACAGGATGGATGGCTACACCTTC